This T cell receptor (beta chain) was documented in a study of tumor and adjacent non-tumor tissue in lung cancer. Study details: Patients comprised about a dozen adenocarcinoma, a couple of squamous cell carcinoma and 1 small cell lung cancer. Study-wide findings and caveats: Significantly higher TCR diversity was found in tumor than normal lung.

Three rounds of nested PCR, following a modified ARM-PCR protocol, produced the TCRbeta library. TCRdb itself ran the multiplex PCR reads through MiXCR, one entry per CDR3 protein. The profile shows more than 85,000 distinct CDR3 sequences, approximately 80% of them singletons. Looked up from germline, CDR1 is DFQATT and CDR2 is SNEGSKA (reference sequence). The length of the CDR3 is 18 residues. RNA was extracted from bulk tissue without any cell sorting. Newly diagnosed lung cancer patients had thoracic surgery in China, August–November 2014, without prior chemotherapy. About this clonotype: The antigen remains undetermined. Given a much more abundant clone one base away, this may be a read error.

The chain carries TRBV20-1 and TRBJ2-7; 8 nucleotides agree with TRBD2. The sequence derives from a man between 65 and 85 years old with non-small cell lung cancer. Sequenced sample: lung tumor tissue. CDR3 amino acids: CSARAPPRLGLGDDDQYF. CDR3 DNA sequence: TGCAGTGCTAGAGCACCACCCAGATTGGGACTAGGCGACGACGACCAGTACTTC.